The 18 T cell receptor beta chains reported below all come from one sample, sequenced in a study of T cells after yellow fever vaccination. TCRdb ran MiXCR on the 5' RACE reads and lists one entry per CDR3 protein. The profile covers fewer than 450,000 distinct CDR3 sequences, with around 10% appearing a single time and roughly 18% taken by the ten largest. Specimen: PBMCs, collected on the day of the first yellow fever vaccination. The receptors here all came from a man aged 18 to 29 who received the YFV17D yellow fever vaccine.

As DNA, the CDR3 is TGTGCCATTGACCAGGGGGGCCTCACAGATACGCAGTATTTT. Its protein product is CAIDQGGLTDTQYF. The chain couples TRBV10-3 to TRBJ2-3; TRBD1 is a possible D gene (7 bases). This CDR3 has 14 amino acids. Germline V gives CDR1 ENHRY, CDR2 SYGVKD. Trimming stripped 9 bases from V and 2 bases from J, with 15 bases between.

This clonotype appeared a few times. This chain links TRBV12-3 or TRBV12-4 with TRBJ2-5, with 10 bases fitting TRBD1. The CDR3 runs to 15 residues. The J segment lost 4 bases and the V segment lost 6 bases, leaving 8 bases of the junction unmatched. CDR3: CASSSRQGAGETQYF. CDR3 nucleotides: TGTGCCAGCAGCTCACGACAGGGGGCTGGAGAGACCCAGTACTTC.

The chain uses TRBV5-4 and TRBJ1-2; a possible D gene is TRBD1 (6 bases). Germline values: CDR1 SGHNT, CDR2 YYREEE (reference sequence). V was cut by 4 bases and J by 0 bases, with 13 bases left in between. The CDR3 runs 15 residues. CDR3 protein: CASSPIQGANYGYTF. The CDR3 DNA reads TGTGCCAGCAGCCCGATACAGGGAGCTAACTATGGCTACACCTTC.

The DNA of the CDR3 is TGCGCCAGCAGACCGGACAGGGTTAACACCGGGGAGCTGTTTTTT. The encoded protein is CASRPDRVNTGELFF. The chain employs TRBV4-1 and TRBJ2-2; 8 bases fit TRBD1. Germline lookup yields CDR1 MGHRA and CDR2 YSYEKL. With 6 bases clipped from V and 2 bases from J, the junction kept 5 bases outside the gene matches. The CDR3 length is 15 residues.

This clonotype was detected a few times. This chain connects TRBV18 to TRBJ1-2, with 7 nucleotides matching TRBD1. Germline V gene data show CDR1 as KGHSH and CDR2 as LQKENI. The CDR3 loop spans 14 amino acids. V was clipped by 3 bases and J by 0 bases; unmatched bases: 1. The CDR3 nucleotides read TGTGCCAGCTCACCGACAGGGACTAACTATGGCTACACCTTC. Translation gives CASSPTGTNYGYTF.

There are many counts of this clonotype. The chain uses TRBV6-5 and TRBJ2-7, with unresolved D. Germline lookup yields CDR1 MNHEY and CDR2 SVGAGI. This CDR3 region has 11 residues. V lost 6 bases, J lost 7 bases, and 10 bases lay in between. The CDR3 bases are TGTGCCAGCAGCCCGGGTCAGGAGCAGTACTTC. Translation: CASSPGQEQYF.

This clonotype was counted at least ten times. The V call is TRBV20-1, the J call TRBJ2-3; 9 nucleotides match TRBD2. The V gene end was trimmed by 6 bases and the J gene end by 5 bases; junction bases not matched to a gene: 12. The CDR3 has 15 amino acids. In germline, CDR1 is DFQATT, CDR2 SNEGSKA (reference sequence). CDR3 DNA: TGCAGTGCGAGGTTTGCGGGGGGGCCAGGAGATACGCAGTATTTT. This sequence encodes CSARFAGGPGDTQYF.

CDR3 nucleotides: TGTGCCAGCAGCTACTTTAGCGGGGGGGCCGGGGAGCTGTTTTTT. Protein product: CASSYFSGGAGELFF. The chain carries TRBV7-2 and TRBJ2-2; 11 bases agree with TRBD2. Germline V gene data show CDR1 as SGHTA and CDR2 as FQGNSA. V lost 4 bases, J lost 6 bases, and 4 bases stayed unmatched. The CDR3 sequence is 15 residues long.

This clonotype has just a few counts. The chain joins TRBV25-1 to TRBJ2-3; 10 nucleotides align to TRBD2. This CDR3 comprises 12 residues. The germline V gene encodes CDR1 MGHDK and CDR2 SYGVNS. The junction had 3 bases not matched to a gene; V was cut back by 8 bases and J by 7 bases. CDR3 residues: CASETSGYTQYF. In nucleotides, the CDR3 is TGTGCCAGCGAGACTAGCGGGTATACGCAGTATTTT.

The rearrangement links TRBV18 to TRBJ2-5; 9 bases match TRBD1. This CDR3 has 16 residues. The ends lost 4 bases at V and 3 bases at J; junction bases unmatched: 9. The V gene's germline CDR1 is KGHSH and CDR2 LQKENI. The CDR3 protein is CASSLTPGQGEETQYF. The CDR3 nucleotides read TGTGCCAGCTCACTAACACCGGGACAGGGAGAAGAGACCCAGTACTTC.

The V call is TRBV10-1, the J call TRBJ1-6, with TRBD1 identical over 7 bases. The germline V gene has CDR1 WNHNN and CDR2 SYGVQD (reference sequence). This CDR3 is built from 13 residues. The trim removed 5 bases at V and 8 bases at J, leaving 3 bases unmatched. The CDR3 DNA sequence: TGCGCCAGCAGTCCAACAGGGGATTCACCCCTCCACTTT. Translating it yields CASSPTGDSPLHF.

The chain combines TRBV5-1 with TRBJ1-6, with 7 bases matching TRBD1. Germline V gives CDR1 SGHRS, CDR2 YFSETQ. J lost 0 bases, V lost 1 base, and 7 bases had no gene match. CDR3 length equals 18 residues. The CDR3 loop reads CASSLNWGQSSYNSPLHF. In nucleotides, the CDR3 is TGCGCCAGCAGCTTGAACTGGGGACAGAGCTCCTATAATTCACCCCTCCACTTT.

This chain connects TRBV12-3 or TRBV12-4 to TRBJ2-4, with 7 bases that match TRBD1. J gave up 7 bases and V 7 bases, and 10 bases lay outside the gene matches. The CDR3 loop spans 14 amino acids. CDR3 sequence reads: CASTPTGNGNIQYF. In DNA form, the CDR3 reads TGTGCCAGCACCCCGACAGGGAACGGGAACATTCAGTACTTC.

This clonotype was found a few times. The gene calls are TRBV29-1 and TRBJ2-3; D possibly corresponds to TRBD2 (7 bases). The CDR3 covers 13 residues. Germline CDR1 and CDR2: SQVTM and ANQGSEA. Trimming took off 7 bases at V and 1 base at J, with 12 bases between the two ends. The CDR3 nucleotides are TGCAGCGCGGGGGGCGGACGCACAGATACGCAGTATTTT. This sequence encodes CSAGGGRTDTQYF.

V usage is TRBV5-5 and J usage is TRBJ1-1, with TRBD1 as a possible D gene (6 bases). V was pared by 1 base and J by 5 bases, with 18 bases between. The CDR3 consists of 16 residues. Germline V gene lookup returns CDR1 SGHKS and CDR2 YYEKEE (reference sequence). CDR3: CASSLKTGGERTEAFF. The CDR3 bases are TGTGCCAGCAGCTTGAAGACAGGAGGAGAACGGACTGAAGCTTTCTTT.

The table lists this clonotype with a few counts. V is TRBV20-1 and J is TRBJ2-3, with TRBD2 matching over 7 bases. There are 13 residues in the CDR3. The germline V gene encodes CDR1 DFQATT and CDR2 SNEGSKA (reference sequence). J gave up 6 bases and V 0 bases, and 3 bases lay outside the gene matches. The CDR3 sequence is CSARDWGGDTQYF. CDR3 in DNA: TGCAGTGCTAGAGATTGGGGGGGGGATACGCAGTATTTT.

This clonotype turned up a few times. The CDR3 sequence is CASSSTGTSLNEQFF. Here the CDR3 DNA reads TGTGCCAGCAGCTCCACCGGGACTAGTCTAAATGAGCAGTTCTTC. V and J are TRBV7-3 and TRBJ2-1; 8 positions agree with TRBD2. The trim removed 4 bases at V and 7 bases at J, leaving 9 bases unmatched. CDR1 and CDR2 from the germline V gene are SGHTA and FQGTGA. The CDR3 spans 15 residues.

This clonotype was seen only a few times. The gene calls are TRBV27 and TRBJ1-3, with D unresolved. This CDR3 has 15 residues. V shed 8 bases and J shed 4 bases, with 18 bases lying between them. Per the germline V gene, CDR1 is MNHEY and CDR2 is SMNVEV (reference sequence). CDR3 sequence reads: CASSEVGSLGNTIYF. The CDR3 nucleotides are TGTGCCAGCTCAGAAGTGGGGAGTCTAGGAAACACCATATATTTT.